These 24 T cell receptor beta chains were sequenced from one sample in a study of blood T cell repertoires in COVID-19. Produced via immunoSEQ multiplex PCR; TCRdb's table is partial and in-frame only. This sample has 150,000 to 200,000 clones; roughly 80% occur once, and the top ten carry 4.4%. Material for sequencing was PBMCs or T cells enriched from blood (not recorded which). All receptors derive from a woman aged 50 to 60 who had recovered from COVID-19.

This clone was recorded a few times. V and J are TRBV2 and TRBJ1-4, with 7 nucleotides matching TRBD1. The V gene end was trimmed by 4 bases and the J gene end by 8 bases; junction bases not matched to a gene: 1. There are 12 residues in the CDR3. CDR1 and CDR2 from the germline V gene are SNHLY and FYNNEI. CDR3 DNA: TGTGCCAGCAGTGGACAGGGAGAAAAACTGTTTTTT. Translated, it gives CASSGQGEKLFF.

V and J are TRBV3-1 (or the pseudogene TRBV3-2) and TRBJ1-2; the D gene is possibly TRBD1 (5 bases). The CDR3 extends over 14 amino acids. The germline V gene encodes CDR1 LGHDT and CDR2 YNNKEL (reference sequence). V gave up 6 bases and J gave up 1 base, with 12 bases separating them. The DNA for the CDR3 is TGTGCCAGCAGTTTGGGGGGGGTTAACTATGGCTACACCTTC. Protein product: CASSLGGVNYGYTF.

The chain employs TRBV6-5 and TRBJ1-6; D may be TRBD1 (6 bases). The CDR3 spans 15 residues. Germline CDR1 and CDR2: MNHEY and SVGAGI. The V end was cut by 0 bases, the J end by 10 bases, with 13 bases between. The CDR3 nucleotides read TGTGCCAGCAGTTACTCCGGGACACCTCAATCACCCCTCCACTTT. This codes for CASSYSGTPQSPLHF.

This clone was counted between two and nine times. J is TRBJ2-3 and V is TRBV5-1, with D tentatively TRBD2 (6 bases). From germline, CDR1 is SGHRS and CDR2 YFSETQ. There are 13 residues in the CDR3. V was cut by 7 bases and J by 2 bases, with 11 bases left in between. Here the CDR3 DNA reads TGCGCCAGCTCGGGGGAGCCCACAGATACGCAGTATTTT. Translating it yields CASSGEPTDTQYF.

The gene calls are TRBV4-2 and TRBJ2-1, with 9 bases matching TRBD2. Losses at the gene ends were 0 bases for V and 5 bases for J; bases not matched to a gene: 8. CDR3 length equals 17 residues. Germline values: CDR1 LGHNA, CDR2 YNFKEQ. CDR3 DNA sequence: TGTGCCAGCAGCCAAGATCAGGCTAGCGGGGTTAACAATGAGCAGTTCTTC. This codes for CASSQDQASGVNNEQFF.

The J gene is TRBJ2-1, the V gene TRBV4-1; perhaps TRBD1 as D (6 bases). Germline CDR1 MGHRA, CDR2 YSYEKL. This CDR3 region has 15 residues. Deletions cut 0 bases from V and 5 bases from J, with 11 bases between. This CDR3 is CASSQEGAGNNEQFF. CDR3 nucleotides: TGCGCCAGCAGCCAAGAGGGGGCAGGGAACAATGAGCAGTTCTTC.

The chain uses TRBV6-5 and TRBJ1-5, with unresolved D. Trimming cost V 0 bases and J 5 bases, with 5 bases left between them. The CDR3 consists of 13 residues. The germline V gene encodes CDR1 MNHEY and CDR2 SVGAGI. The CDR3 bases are TGTGCCAGCAGTTACTCAAGAGATCAGCCCCAGCATTTT. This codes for CASSYSRDQPQHF.

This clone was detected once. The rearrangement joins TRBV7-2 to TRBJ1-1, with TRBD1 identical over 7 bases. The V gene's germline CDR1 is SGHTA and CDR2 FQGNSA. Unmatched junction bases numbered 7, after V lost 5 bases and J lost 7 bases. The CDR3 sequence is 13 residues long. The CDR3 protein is CASSAYRGGEAFF. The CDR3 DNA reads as TGTGCCAGCAGCGCCTACAGGGGAGGTGAAGCTTTCTTT.

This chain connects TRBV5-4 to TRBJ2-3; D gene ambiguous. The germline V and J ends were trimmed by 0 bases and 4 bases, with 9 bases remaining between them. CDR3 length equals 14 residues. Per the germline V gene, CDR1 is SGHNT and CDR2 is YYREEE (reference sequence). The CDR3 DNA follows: TGTGCCAGCAGCTTGGGGCGGCAGCCAGATACGCAGTATTTT. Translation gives CASSLGRQPDTQYF.

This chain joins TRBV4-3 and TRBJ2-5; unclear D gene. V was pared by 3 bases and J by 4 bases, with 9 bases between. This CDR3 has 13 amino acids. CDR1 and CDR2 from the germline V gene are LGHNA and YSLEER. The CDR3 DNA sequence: TGCGCCAGCAGCCAGGGCCCCGGAGAGACCCAGTACTTC. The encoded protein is CASSQGPGETQYF.

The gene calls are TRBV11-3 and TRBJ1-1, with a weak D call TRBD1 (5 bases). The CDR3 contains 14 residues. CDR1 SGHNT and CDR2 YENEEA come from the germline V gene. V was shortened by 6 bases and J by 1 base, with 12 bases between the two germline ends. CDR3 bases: TGTGCCAGCAGACCGGGGGGTTCGAACACTGAAGCTTTCTTT. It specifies CASRPGGSNTEAFF.

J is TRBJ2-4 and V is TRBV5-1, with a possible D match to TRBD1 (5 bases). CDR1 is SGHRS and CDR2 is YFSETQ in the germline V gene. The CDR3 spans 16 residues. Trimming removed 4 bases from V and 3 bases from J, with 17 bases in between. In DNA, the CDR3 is TGCGCCAGCAGCGAAGGATTACAGGACGTCAAAAACATTCAGTACTTC. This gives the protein CASSEGLQDVKNIQYF. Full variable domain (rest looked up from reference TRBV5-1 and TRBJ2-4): KAGVTQTPRYLIKTRGQQVTLSCSPISGHRSVSWYQQTPGQGLQFLFEYFSETQRNKGNFPGRFSGRQFSNSRSEMNVSTLELGDSALYLCASSEGLQDVKNIQYFGAGTRLSVL.

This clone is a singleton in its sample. The chain's CDR3 is CASSDGQGGWEPQHF. The CDR3 nucleotides read TGTGCCAGCAGTGACGGACAGGGGGGCTGGGAGCCCCAGCATTTT. The V and J genes are TRBV2 and TRBJ1-5; 10 positions agree with TRBD1. Germline CDR1 is SNHLY and CDR2 is FYNNEI. The junction had 7 bases not matched to a gene; V was cut back by 3 bases and J by 8 bases. CDR3 length: 15 amino acids.

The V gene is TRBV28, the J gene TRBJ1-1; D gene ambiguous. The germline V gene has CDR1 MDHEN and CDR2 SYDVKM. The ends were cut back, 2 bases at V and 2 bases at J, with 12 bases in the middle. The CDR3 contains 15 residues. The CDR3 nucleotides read TGTGCCAGCAGTTTAGATACAGAACTTAACACTGAAGCTTTCTTT. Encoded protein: CASSLDTELNTEAFF.

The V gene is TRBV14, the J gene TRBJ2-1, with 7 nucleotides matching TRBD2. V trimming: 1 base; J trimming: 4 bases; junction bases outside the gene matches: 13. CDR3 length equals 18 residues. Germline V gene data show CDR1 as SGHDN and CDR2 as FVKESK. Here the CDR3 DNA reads TGTGCCAGCAGCCAAGGTGGGGGGGACCCCCCGTGGTACAATGAGCAGTTCTTC. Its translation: CASSQGGGDPPWYNEQFF. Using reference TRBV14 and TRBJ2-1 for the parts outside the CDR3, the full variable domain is EAGVTQFPSHSVIEKGQTVTLRCDPISGHDNLYWYRRVMGKEIKFLLHFVKESKQDESGMPNNRFLAERTGGTYSTLKVQPAELEDSGVYFCASSQGGGDPPWYNEQFFGPGTRLTVL.

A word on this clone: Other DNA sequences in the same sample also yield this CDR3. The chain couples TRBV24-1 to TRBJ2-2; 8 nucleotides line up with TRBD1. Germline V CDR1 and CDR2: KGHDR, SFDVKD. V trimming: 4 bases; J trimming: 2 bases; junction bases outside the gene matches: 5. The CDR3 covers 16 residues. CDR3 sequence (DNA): TGTGCCACCAGTGACCCCGGACAGGGAAACACCGGGGAGCTGTTTTTT. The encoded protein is CATSDPGQGNTGELFF.

The CDR3 DNA follows: TGCGCCAGCCGACCTTCGGAGGCTGGAAACACCATATATTTT. Translated, it gives CASRPSEAGNTIYF. The genes are TRBV5-1 and TRBJ1-3, with no clear D. The CDR3 length is 14 residues. Between the trimmed V and J ends, which lost 7 bases and 2 bases, there was a span of 13 bases. CDR1 is SGHRS, CDR2 YFSETQ, per germline.

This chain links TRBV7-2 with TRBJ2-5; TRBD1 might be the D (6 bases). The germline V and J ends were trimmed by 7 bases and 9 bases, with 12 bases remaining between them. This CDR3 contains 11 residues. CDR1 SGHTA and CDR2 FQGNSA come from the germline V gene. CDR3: CASTINRAQYF. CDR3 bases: TGTGCCAGCACCATCAACAGGGCCCAGTACTTC.

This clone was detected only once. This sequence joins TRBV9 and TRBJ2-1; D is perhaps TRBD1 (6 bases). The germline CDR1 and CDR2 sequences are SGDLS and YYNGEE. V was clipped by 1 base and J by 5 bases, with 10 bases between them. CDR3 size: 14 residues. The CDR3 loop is CASSVWGQNNEQFF. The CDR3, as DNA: TGTGCCAGCAGCGTATGGGGGCAAAACAATGAGCAGTTCTTC.

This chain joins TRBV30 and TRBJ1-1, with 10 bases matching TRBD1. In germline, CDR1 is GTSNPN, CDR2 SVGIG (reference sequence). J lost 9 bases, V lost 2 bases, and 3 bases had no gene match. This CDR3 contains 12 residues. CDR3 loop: CAWSRQGAKAFF. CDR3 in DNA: TGTGCCTGGAGTAGACAGGGGGCAAAAGCTTTCTTT.

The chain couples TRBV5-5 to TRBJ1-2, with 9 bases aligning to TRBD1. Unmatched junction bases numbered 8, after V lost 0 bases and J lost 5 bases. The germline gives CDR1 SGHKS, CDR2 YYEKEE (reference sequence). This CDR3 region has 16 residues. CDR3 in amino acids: CASSLDPGQGPYGYTF. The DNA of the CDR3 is TGTGCCAGCAGCTTGGACCCGGGACAGGGACCTTATGGCTACACCTTC.

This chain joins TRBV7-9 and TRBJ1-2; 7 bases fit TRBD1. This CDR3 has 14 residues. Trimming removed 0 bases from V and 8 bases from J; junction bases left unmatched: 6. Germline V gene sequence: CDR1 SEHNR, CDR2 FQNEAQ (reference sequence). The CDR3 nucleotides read TGTGCCAGCAGCTTAGCGACCAGGACAGGAGGCTACACCTTC. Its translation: CASSLATRTGGYTF.

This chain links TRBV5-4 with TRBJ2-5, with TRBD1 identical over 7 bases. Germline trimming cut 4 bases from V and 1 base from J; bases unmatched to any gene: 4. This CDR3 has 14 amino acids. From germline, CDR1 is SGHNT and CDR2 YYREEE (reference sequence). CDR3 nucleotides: TGTGCCAGCAGCCCGGGACAGACCCAAGAGACCCAGTACTTC. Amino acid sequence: CASSPGQTQETQYF.

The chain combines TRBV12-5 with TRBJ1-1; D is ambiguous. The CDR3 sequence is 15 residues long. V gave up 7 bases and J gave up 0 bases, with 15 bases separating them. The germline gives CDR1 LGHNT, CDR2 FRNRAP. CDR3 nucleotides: TGTGCTAGTGCCCCTGATGGACTTTTGAACACTGAAGCTTTCTTT. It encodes CASAPDGLLNTEAFF.